This T cell receptor (beta chain) is drawn from a study of T cell responses to AZD1222 COVID-19 vaccine. Some clones are missing from TCRdb's copy, which holds only in-frame ones; the method was immunoSEQ multiplex PCR. The data hold under 130,000 clones, with more than 85% observed a single time. Overall study results and limits: Spike-specific TCR breadth and depth were elevated following two AZD1222 doses. A mostly white British donor set with more females was recruited, and clonal diversity was possibly underestimated.

Notes on this clone: Its antigen is unidentified.

J was trimmed by 5 bases and V by 4 bases; bases with no gene match: 7. Per the germline V gene, CDR1 is GTSNPN and CDR2 is SVGIG (reference sequence). The CDR3 has 14 amino acids. This clonotype originated in an adult in good health. Material: peripheral blood, obtained on day 0 of AZD1222 vaccination. The chain couples TRBV30 to TRBJ1-4; 7 positions match TRBD1. CDR3 amino acids: CAWKRDSKNEKLFF. In nucleotides, the CDR3 is TGTGCCTGGAAACGGGACAGCAAAAATGAAAAACTGTTTTTT.